A single sample is the source of the 25 T cell receptor beta chains below, sequenced in a study of Graves' ophthalmopathy and Graves' hyperthyroidism. The authors amplified TCR beta CDR3 regions from RNA transcripts. The library came from an HTBI-primed first-round RT-PCR and a second-round multiplex PCR. TCRdb recomputed calls from the multiplex PCR reads with MiXCR, one row per CDR3 protein. The repertoire holds roughly 400,000 distinct CDR3 sequences, with about a sixth as singletons. The specimen was peripheral blood. The receptors derive from a woman between 18 and 29 years old with Graves' ophthalmopathy.

This clonotype was detected ten times or more. The DNA for the CDR3 is TGTGCCAGCAGCTTGGCAGGGCAGAACACCGGGGAGCTGTTTTTT. This encodes CASSLAGQNTGELFF. This sequence joins TRBV11-3 and TRBJ2-2; maybe TRBD1 (5 bases). V was shortened by 3 bases and J by 1 base, with 9 bases between the two germline ends. CDR3 length equals 15 residues. The germline gives CDR1 SGHNT, CDR2 YENEEA.

This clonotype appeared a few times. CDR3 protein: CATSGDRGTYEQYF. CDR3 bases: TGTGCCACATCCGGGGACAGGGGAACCTACGAGCAGTACTTC. The chain couples TRBV27 to TRBJ2-7; TRBD1 matches 10 bases. V was pared by 10 bases and J by 2 bases, with 8 bases of the junction left unmatched. Germline V gene data show CDR1 as MNHEY and CDR2 as SMNVEV (reference sequence). The CDR3 contains 14 residues.

The chain links TRBV6-1 to TRBJ1-3; D perhaps matches TRBD1 (5 bases). This CDR3 has 14 amino acids. The V and J ends lost 6 bases and 2 bases respectively, with 11 bases between them. Germline V gives CDR1 MNHNS, CDR2 SASEGT. The CDR3 DNA follows: TGTGCCAGCAGACAAACGGGACCTGGAAACACCATATATTTT. This sequence encodes CASRQTGPGNTIYF.

This clonotype was detected a few times. This chain connects TRBV6-1 to TRBJ2-5; a weak D match, TRBD1 (7 bases). This CDR3 comprises 16 residues. V shed 4 bases and J shed 5 bases, with 20 bases lying between them. The germline CDR1 and CDR2 sequences are MNHNS and SASEGT. For the CDR3, the DNA is TGTGCCAGCAGTGCCCAACCGCCCCAGGGGGGTGAGACCCAGTACTTC. Translating it yields CASSAQPPQGGETQYF.

This clonotype was found many times. The rearrangement links TRBV12-3 or TRBV12-4 to TRBJ1-2; weak D call: TRBD1 (6 bases). Trimming cost V 7 bases and J 4 bases, with 19 bases left between them. The CDR3 loop spans 15 amino acids. CDR3 sequence: CASTPTIQGSYGYTF. The CDR3 nucleotides are TGTGCCAGCACCCCCACAATACAGGGCAGCTATGGCTACACCTTC.

This clonotype occurred many times. This chain links TRBV29-1 with TRBJ2-5; 7 bases line up with TRBD1. Germline-derived CDR1 and CDR2 are SQVTM and ANQGSEA. The CDR3 consists of 18 residues. V was clipped by 2 bases and J by 5 bases; unmatched bases: 20. In DNA, the CDR3 is TGCAGCGTTGAATTACCACCCTACAGGGGCCGATTCGGGGAGACCCAGTACTTC. Its translation: CSVELPPYRGRFGETQYF.

This clonotype was recorded many times. The CDR3: CASSDKGAVTGELFF. In DNA form, the CDR3 reads TGTGCCAGCAGTGACAAGGGGGCGGTCACCGGGGAGCTGTTTTTT. The J gene is TRBJ2-2, the V gene TRBV6-4; 7 nucleotides agree with TRBD1. CDR1 is MRHNA and CDR2 is SNTAGT in the germline V gene. The V segment lost 2 bases and the J segment 4 bases; nucleotides outside the gene matches: 4. The CDR3 runs 15 residues.

The chain combines TRBV2 with TRBJ1-1, with D tentatively TRBD1 (5 bases). V dropped 6 bases and J dropped 2 bases, with 10 bases sitting between them. The CDR3 length is 13 residues. CDR1 is SNHLY and CDR2 is FYNNEI in the germline V gene. The CDR3 region is CASSATANTEAFF. In nucleotides, the CDR3 is TGTGCCAGCAGCGCGACAGCAAACACTGAAGCTTTCTTT. The complete variable domain, with remaining parts taken from reference TRBV2 and TRBJ1-1, reads EPEVTQTPSHQVTQMGQEVILRCVPISNHLYFYWYRQILGQKVEFLVSFYNNEISEKSEIFDDQFSVERPDGSNFTLKIRSTKLEDSAMYFCASSATANTEAFFGQGTRLTVV.

This clonotype was counted ten times or more. The CDR3 loop reads CASSTGGVLNTEAFF. Written as DNA, the CDR3 is TGTGCCAGTAGTACCGGGGGGGTGCTCAACACTGAAGCTTTCTTT. The chain combines TRBV19 with TRBJ1-1; possibly TRBD1 for D (5 bases). The V end was cut by 4 bases, the J end by 2 bases, with 14 bases between. Germline CDR1 LNHDA, CDR2 SQIVND (reference sequence). This CDR3 region has 15 residues.

This clonotype has at least ten counts. The chain carries TRBV6-1 and TRBJ1-1; TRBD1 is a possible D gene (5 bases). The CDR3 is made up of 14 amino acids. From germline, CDR1 is MNHNS and CDR2 SASEGT. Between the trimmed V and J ends, which lost 2 bases and 3 bases, there was a span of 10 bases. The CDR3 DNA is TGTGCCAGCAGTGAAATCCGGGGCTACACTGAAGCTTTCTTT. Translating gives CASSEIRGYTEAFF.

This clonotype has ten or more counts. The J gene is TRBJ1-3, the V gene TRBV29-1, with D uncertain. The V end was cut by 1 base, the J end by 3 bases, with 10 bases between. There are 14 residues in the CDR3. From germline, CDR1 is SQVTM and CDR2 ANQGSEA. Here the CDR3 reads CSVEGGWVGNTIYF. The CDR3 DNA sequence: TGCAGCGTTGAAGGGGGTTGGGTTGGAAACACCATATATTTT.

About this clonotype: A read error is likely, as this CDR3 ends without the conserved phenylalanine or tryptophan. The chain links TRBV19 to TRBJ1-1, with no clear D. V was shortened by 1 base and J by 1 base, with 7 bases between the two germline ends. The CDR3 contains 14 residues. Germline V lookup: CDR1 LNHDA, CDR2 SQIVND (reference sequence). As DNA, the CDR3 is TGTGCCAGTAGTATAGTGTACAAGAACACTGAAGCTTTCTTG. It is translated as CASSIVYKNTEAFL.

The CDR3: CATDRSGQSIEQYF. CDR3 nucleotide sequence: TGTGCCACCGATCGATCGGGACAGAGCATCGAGCAGTACTTC. This chain uses TRBV6-2 or TRBV6-3 with TRBJ2-7, with 7 positions matching TRBD1. The V segment lost 10 bases and the J segment 6 bases; nucleotides outside the gene matches: 15. This CDR3 region has 14 residues. Germline V gene data show CDR1 as MNHEY and CDR2 as SVGEGT.

This clonotype was seen at least ten times. The chain links TRBV12-3 or TRBV12-4 to TRBJ2-7, with D perhaps matching TRBD1 (6 bases). V dropped 6 bases and J dropped 5 bases, with 17 bases sitting between them. This CDR3 spans 14 amino acids. CDR3 residues: CASRLQGKGHEQYF. CDR3 bases: TGTGCCAGCAGGTTACAGGGAAAGGGCCACGAGCAGTACTTC.

In this sample, this clonotype turned up many times. This rearrangement joins TRBV12-3 or TRBV12-4 to TRBJ1-6, with D possibly TRBD1 on 5 matching bases. This CDR3 has 13 residues. The V end lost 6 bases, the J end lost 7 bases, and 10 bases lay between the germline ends. The DNA of the CDR3 is TGTGCCAGCAGACCGGGGGGGAATTCACCCCTCCACTTT. Translation gives CASRPGGNSPLHF.

This clonotype was seen many times. The chain has TRBV6-2 or TRBV6-3 and TRBJ1-1; 8 nucleotides match TRBD1. V gave up 6 bases and J gave up 5 bases; unmatched junction bases: 14. Germline values: CDR1 MNHEY, CDR2 SVGEGT. The CDR3 sequence is 16 residues long. As DNA, the CDR3 is TGTGCCAGCAGCCCCGTGGGTCAGGGGGCGAAAACTGAAGCTTTCTTT. Translating gives CASSPVGQGAKTEAFF.

This clonotype occurred many times. The chain has TRBV19 and TRBJ1-6; D unresolved. Trimming pared 0 bases from V and 6 bases from J, leaving 6 bases between. Germline V gene data show CDR1 as LNHDA and CDR2 as SQIVND (reference sequence). The CDR3 runs 14 residues. The CDR3 sequence: CASSIDAVNSPLHF. The CDR3, as DNA: TGTGCCAGTAGTATAGATGCGGTTAATTCACCCCTCCACTTT.

The V and J genes are TRBV6-1 and TRBJ1-1; the D gene is possibly TRBD1 (5 bases). The V end lost 4 bases, the J end lost 3 bases, and 12 bases lay between the germline ends. The length of the CDR3 is 14 residues. In germline, CDR1 is MNHNS, CDR2 SASEGT. The DNA for the CDR3 is TGTGCCAGCAGTGGTCCAGGGTTGGACACTGAAGCTTTCTTT. This translates into CASSGPGLDTEAFF.

This clonotype was seen many times. The chain is built from TRBV29-1 and TRBJ1-1; 10 bases align to TRBD1. The V gene end was trimmed by 6 bases and the J gene end by 7 bases; junction bases not matched to a gene: 11. The CDR3 extends over 14 amino acids. Germline loops: CDR1 SQVTM, CDR2 ANQGSEA. The CDR3 DNA reads TGCAGCGTCAAGACCGGGACAGGGGCCCTTGAAGCTTTCTTT. Translated, it gives CSVKTGTGALEAFF. The full variable domain, rest sourced from reference TRBV29-1 and TRBJ1-1, is SAVISQKPSRDICQRGTSLTIQCQVDSQVTMMFWYRQQPGQSLTLIATANQGSEATYESGFVIDKFPISRPNLTFSTLTVSNMSPEDSSIYLCSVKTGTGALEAFFGQGTRLTVV.

The gene calls are TRBV2 and TRBJ2-6; no clear D gene. CDR1 and CDR2 (germline): SNHLY, FYNNEI. The V and J ends lost 6 bases and 0 bases respectively, with 9 bases between them. This CDR3 has 15 residues. This CDR3 reads CASREEGSGANVLTF. Written as DNA, the CDR3 is TGTGCCAGCAGAGAGGAAGGCTCTGGGGCCAACGTCCTGACTTTC.

The table lists this clonotype with many counts. The V call is TRBV12-3 or TRBV12-4, the J call TRBJ1-5; D unresolved. Trimming removed 3 bases at V and 0 bases at J, with 6 bases between. This CDR3 is 14 amino acids long. The CDR3 nucleotides are TGTGCCAGCAGTTTTCGGTATAGCAATCAGCCCCAGCATTTT. Amino acids: CASSFRYSNQPQHF.

This clonotype was recorded many times. This chain joins TRBV7-2 and TRBJ1-6; D call uncertain. CDR3 size: 13 residues. Trimming left V 3 bases short and J 4 bases short, with 4 bases between. The germline CDR1 and CDR2 sequences are SGHTA and FQGNSA. The CDR3: CASSFPYNSPLHF. For the CDR3, the DNA is TGTGCCAGCAGCTTCCCGTATAATTCACCCCTCCACTTT.

The sample holds many counts of this clonotype. The rearrangement joins TRBV6-2 or TRBV6-3 to TRBJ2-7, with D hard to call. Germline V gene data show CDR1 as MNHEY and CDR2 as SVGEGT. V dropped 3 bases and J dropped 4 bases, with 16 bases sitting between them. The CDR3 sequence is 15 residues long. The CDR3 region is CASSYGRVSGYEQYF. CDR3 coding DNA: TGTGCCAGCAGTTATGGAAGGGTATCTGGATACGAGCAGTACTTC.

This clonotype occurred many times. The chain combines TRBV27 with TRBJ2-7; TRBD2 matches at 12 bases. Germline CDR1 and CDR2: MNHEY and SMNVEV (reference sequence). Trimming at V came to 4 bases and at J to 0 bases, leaving 7 bases not matched to a gene. The CDR3 spans 17 residues. The CDR3: CASSSPLLAGGSYEQYF. The CDR3 nucleotides are TGTGCCAGCAGTTCCCCCCTACTAGCGGGGGGCTCCTACGAGCAGTACTTC.

This clonotype was counted many times. This rearrangement joins TRBV15 to TRBJ2-2; no clear D gene. Trimming stripped 4 bases from V and 8 bases from J, with 5 bases between. Per the germline V gene, CDR1 is LNHNV and CDR2 is YYDKDF (reference sequence). The CDR3 consists of 11 residues. CDR3 nucleotide sequence: TGTGCCACCAGCATCTCTGGGGAGCTGTTTTTT. It codes for CATSISGELFF.